A single T cell receptor (beta chain) is shown here with its context. The antigen is undetermined. The data originate from a study of response to subunit inactivated influenza vaccine. General observations from the study: Few new T cells, the authors suggested, are recruited by each seasonal influenza vaccination.

The CDR3 loop spans 16 amino acids. Germline-derived CDR1 and CDR2 are SEHNR and FQNEAQ (reference sequence). Deletions cut 5 bases from V and 9 bases from J, with 23 bases between. TCRdb redid the calling of the RT-PCR reads with MiXCR, one entry per CDR3 protein. The sample has under 950,000 distinct CDR3 sequences; 21% are singletons. The sequencing used PBMCs from blood, collected more than 4 days after vaccination. This clonotype was obtained from a man aged 50 to 59 who received an inactivated influenza vaccine. The chain carries TRBV7-9 and TRBJ2-1; D perhaps matches TRBD1 (5 bases). The CDR3 DNA reads TGTGCCAGCAGCCCCCGGACATATCGAACTCCAAGTGAGCAGTTCTTC. Its protein product is CASSPRTYRTPSEQFF.